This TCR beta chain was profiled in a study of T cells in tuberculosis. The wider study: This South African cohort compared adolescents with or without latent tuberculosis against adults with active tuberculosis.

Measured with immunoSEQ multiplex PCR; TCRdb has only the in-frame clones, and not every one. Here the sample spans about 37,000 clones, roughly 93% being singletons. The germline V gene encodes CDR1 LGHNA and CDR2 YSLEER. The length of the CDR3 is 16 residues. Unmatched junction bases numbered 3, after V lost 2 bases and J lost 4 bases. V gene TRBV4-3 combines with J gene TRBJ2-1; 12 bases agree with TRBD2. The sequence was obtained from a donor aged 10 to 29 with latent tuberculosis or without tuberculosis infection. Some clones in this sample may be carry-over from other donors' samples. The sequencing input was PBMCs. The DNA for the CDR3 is TGCGCCAGCAGCCAACAAGGACTAGCGGGGTACAATGAGCAGTTCTTC. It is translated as CASSQQGLAGYNEQFF.